One and the same sample provided the 30 T cell receptor beta chains below, sequenced in a study of cytomegalovirus exposure and HLA in healthy donors. Primers included in the PCR were 60 Vbeta and 13 Jbeta primers. Repertoires were generated with immunoSEQ multiplex PCR, while TCRdb's copy carries only in-frame clones and drops some. The data contain 90,000 or so clones, 82% of them singletons. Sequenced material: PBMCs. The receptors here all came from a man between 50 and 59 years old in good health and CMV-seronegative.

The chain has TRBV28 and TRBJ2-5; 7 bases fit TRBD2. The V gene end was trimmed by 5 bases and the J gene end by 1 base; junction bases not matched to a gene: 4. CDR1 is MDHEN, CDR2 SYDVKM, per germline. The CDR3 length is 14 residues. CDR3 DNA: TGTGCCAGCAGTCCCGGGGGGATCCAAGAGACCCAGTACTTC. This translates into CASSPGGIQETQYF.

The J gene is TRBJ1-1, the V gene TRBV5-1, with a weak D call TRBD1 (5 bases). With 0 bases removed from V and 5 bases from J, the gap between germline ends came to 11 bases. The length of the CDR3 is 14 residues. The germline V gene encodes CDR1 SGHRS and CDR2 YFSETQ. The CDR3 nucleotides are TGCGCCAGCAGCTTGGAAGGGGTTTTTACTGAAGCTTTCTTT. It yields the protein CASSLEGVFTEAFF. The whole variable domain, filled in from reference TRBV5-1 and TRBJ1-1, reads KAGVTQTPRYLIKTRGQQVTLSCSPISGHRSVSWYQQTPGQGLQFLFEYFSETQRNKGNFPGRFSGRQFSNSRSEMNVSTLELGDSALYLCASSLEGVFTEAFFGQGTRLTVV.

The CDR3 coding sequence is TGCAGCGCGGAGGGTAGACAAGAGACCCAGTACTTC. Protein: CSAEGRQETQYF. The chain employs TRBV29-1 and TRBJ2-5; D possibly corresponds to TRBD2 (6 bases). The CDR3 runs to 12 residues. Trimming took off 7 bases at V and 2 bases at J, with 11 bases between the two ends. CDR1 and CDR2 from the germline V gene are SQVTM and ANQGSEA.

The chain has TRBV5-6 and TRBJ2-7; 7 bases align to TRBD1. The CDR3 length is 15 residues. The junction had 7 bases not matched to a gene; V was cut back by 0 bases and J by 4 bases. Germline V gene data show CDR1 as SGHDT and CDR2 as YYEEEE. CDR3 in amino acids: CASSLGYRGAYEQYF. Written as DNA, the CDR3 is TGTGCCAGCAGCTTGGGGTACAGGGGCGCGTACGAGCAGTACTTC.

The J gene is TRBJ2-1, the V gene TRBV6-4; D gene ambiguous. Deletions cut 3 bases from V and 7 bases from J, with 7 bases between. The germline CDR1 and CDR2 sequences are MRHNA and SNTAGT. The CDR3 consists of 12 residues. The CDR3 here is CASSDGVNEQFF. In nucleotides, the CDR3 is TGTGCCAGCAGTGATGGAGTTAATGAGCAGTTCTTC.

V and J are TRBV6-1 and TRBJ1-5; D remains unclear. Per the germline V gene, CDR1 is MNHNS and CDR2 is SASEGT. Trimming stripped 0 bases from V and 6 bases from J, with 15 bases between. There are 16 residues in the CDR3. CDR3 coding DNA: TGTGCCAGCAGTGAAGCGCTGGCAGTTCGCGGTCAGCCCCAGCATTTT. It is translated as CASSEALAVRGQPQHF.

The chain joins TRBV6-4 to TRBJ2-7; D remains unclear. Germline V gene data show CDR1 as MRHNA and CDR2 as SNTAGT. The CDR3 is 12 residues long. V gave up 11 bases and J gave up 3 bases, with 14 bases separating them. The CDR3 here is CALSGFYYEQYF. In nucleotides, the CDR3 is TGTGCCTTGTCTGGCTTTTACTACGAGCAGTACTTC.

V is TRBV28 and J is TRBJ2-1; 7 nucleotides match TRBD1. Trimming took 6 bases from V and 5 from J; bases not matched to a gene: 1. CDR3 length: 12 amino acids. Germline-derived CDR1 and CDR2 are MDHEN and SYDVKM. The DNA of the CDR3 is TGTGCCAGCAGGCAGGGGGACAATGAGCAGTTCTTC. Amino acid sequence: CASRQGDNEQFF.

The chain carries TRBV5-1 and TRBJ2-1, with 11 bases that match TRBD2. V lost 0 bases and J lost 7; bases outside the gene matches: 6. The CDR3 spans 16 residues. CDR1 is SGHRS, CDR2 YFSETQ, per germline. The CDR3 protein is CASSLEGSGRVNEQFF. As DNA, the CDR3 is TGCGCCAGCAGCTTGGAGGGTAGCGGGAGGGTAAATGAGCAGTTCTTC.

The chain combines TRBV19 with TRBJ1-5; a weak D match, TRBD1 (6 bases). The V and J ends lost 6 bases and 3 bases respectively, with 9 bases between them. Germline loops: CDR1 LNHDA, CDR2 SQIVND (reference sequence). The CDR3 extends over 13 amino acids. CDR3 in DNA: TGTGCCAGTAGGGGACAACTCAATCAGCCCCAGCATTTT. Its protein is CASRGQLNQPQHF.

This clone is medium-sized by share. CDR3 in DNA: TGTGCCAGCAGCCGCCGAGAGACCTACGAGCAGTACTTC. Translation: CASSRRETYEQYF. The J gene is TRBJ2-7, the V gene TRBV7-9, with unresolved D. Germline CDR1 reads SEHNR; CDR2 reads FQNEAQ (reference sequence). The V gene lost 5 bases and the J gene lost 2 bases, with 10 bases spanning the gap. The CDR3 contains 13 residues.

This rearrangement joins TRBV4-2 to TRBJ2-5; 10 positions agree with TRBD2. Germline loops: CDR1 LGHNA, CDR2 YNFKEQ. This CDR3 contains 18 residues. V dropped 0 bases and J dropped 2; count of bases not matched to a gene: 9. The CDR3 here is CASSQDLAGETVQETQYF. CDR3 coding DNA: TGTGCCAGCAGCCAAGACCTAGCGGGAGAGACTGTTCAAGAGACCCAGTACTTC.

V usage is TRBV5-1 and J usage is TRBJ2-7; no clear D gene. V was clipped by 0 bases and J by 6 bases, with 13 bases between them. CDR1 SGHRS and CDR2 YFSETQ come from the germline V gene. The CDR3 covers 14 residues. The CDR3 loop is CASSLGASYPEQYF. DNA of the CDR3: TGCGCCAGCAGCTTGGGGGCAAGCTACCCCGAGCAGTACTTC.

The chain joins TRBV5-1 to TRBJ1-1; D is perhaps TRBD1 (6 bases). In germline, CDR1 is SGHRS, CDR2 YFSETQ. Trimming took 6 bases from V and 0 from J, leaving 9 bases between them. This CDR3 is 13 amino acids long. CDR3 loop: CASTEGVNTEAFF. The CDR3 nucleotides read TGCGCCAGCACTGAGGGGGTGAACACTGAAGCTTTCTTT.

As concerns this clone: The same CDR3 arises from other DNA sequences in this sample as well. The chain joins TRBV6-5 to TRBJ1-2; D is perhaps TRBD1 (6 bases). CDR1 is MNHEY and CDR2 is SVGAGI in the germline V gene. The CDR3 length is 12 residues. Trimming took off 6 bases at V and 4 bases at J, with 9 bases between the two ends. The CDR3 DNA follows: TGTGCCAGCAGAACAGGGAGCTATGGCTACACCTTC. This sequence encodes CASRTGSYGYTF.

This chain's CDR3 is CASSYGAGGFTEAFF. CDR3 sequence (DNA): TGTGCCAGCAGTTACGGGGCAGGGGGTTTCACTGAAGCTTTCTTT. V gene TRBV6-5 combines with J gene TRBJ1-1; 7 bases fit TRBD1. Germline trimming cut 2 bases from V and 4 bases from J; bases unmatched to any gene: 7. The CDR3 is 15 amino acids. The germline V gene encodes CDR1 MNHEY and CDR2 SVGAGI.

The rearrangement uses TRBV28 and TRBJ2-3; D gene unclear. This CDR3 spans 12 amino acids. CDR1 MDHEN and CDR2 SYDVKM come from the germline V gene. V shed 7 bases and J shed 2 bases, with 7 bases lying between them. This CDR3 reads CASKRITDTQYF. Written as DNA, the CDR3 is TGTGCCAGCAAGAGGATCACAGATACGCAGTATTTT.

J is TRBJ2-1 and V is TRBV9, with TRBD2 matching over 7 bases. The CDR3 has 16 amino acids. J lost 4 bases, V lost 2 bases, and 9 bases had no gene match. Germline V gene data show CDR1 as SGDLS and CDR2 as YYNGEE. In nucleotides, the CDR3 is TGTGCCAGCAGCGTGGCAGCGTGGGGAGGGTACAATGAGCAGTTCTTC. Translation: CASSVAAWGGYNEQFF.

V and J are TRBV2 and TRBJ2-1, with 7 positions matching TRBD2. J was trimmed by 4 bases and V by 10 bases; bases with no gene match: 7. The CDR3 sequence is 13 residues long. The germline CDR1 and CDR2 sequences are SNHLY and FYNNEI. Here the CDR3 reads CATRLGGYNEQFF. Here the CDR3 DNA reads TGTGCCACCCGACTGGGGGGGTACAATGAGCAGTTCTTC.

This chain links TRBV27 with TRBJ2-7; 9 bases line up with TRBD2. CDR3 length equals 14 residues. The V gene's germline CDR1 is MNHEY and CDR2 SMNVEV (reference sequence). Trimming took 5 bases from V and 6 from J; bases not matched to a gene: 8. CDR3 bases: TGTGCCAGCAGTCATAGCGGGAGCAGCTCCGAGCAGTACTTC. Translating it yields CASSHSGSSSEQYF.

The rearrangement uses TRBV27 and TRBJ1-2, with TRBD1 identical over 7 bases. V shed 6 bases, J shed 3 bases, and the junction held 7 bases outside the gene matches. Per germline, CDR1 MNHEY and CDR2 SMNVEV (reference sequence). The CDR3 runs 14 residues. DNA for the CDR3: TGTGCCAGCAGCAGCCTCGGGACAGACTATGGCTACACCTTC. Its translation is CASSSLGTDYGYTF.

The rearrangement links TRBV4-1 to TRBJ2-1, with TRBD2 matching over 9 bases. Looked up from germline, CDR1 is MGHRA and CDR2 is YSYEKL. The CDR3 loop spans 14 amino acids. V was pared by 3 bases and J by 8 bases, with 5 bases of the junction left unmatched. The DNA of the CDR3 is TGCGCCAGCAGCCAGCGGGAGGGCCTGGATGAGCAGTTCTTC. Residues: CASSQREGLDEQFF.

The chain recombines TRBV11-2 with TRBJ2-5, with 7 bases lining up with TRBD2. Germline V gene data show CDR1 as SGHAT and CDR2 as FQNNGV. V was clipped by 5 bases and J by 0 bases; unmatched bases: 9. The CDR3 contains 16 residues. CDR3 coding DNA: TGTGCCAGCAGCCGAGCGGGGCAGGGAAACCAAGAGACCCAGTACTTC. Protein product: CASSRAGQGNQETQYF.

This clone showed up just a few times. The chain carries TRBV13 and TRBJ1-3; no clear D. CDR3 size: 14 residues. With 7 bases removed from V and 5 bases from J, the gap between germline ends came to 15 bases. Germline values: CDR1 PRHDT, CDR2 FYEKMQ (reference sequence). In DNA form, the CDR3 reads TGTGCCAGCACGGGAGACATAAGAAGAAACACCATATATTTT. Encoded protein: CASTGDIRRNTIYF.

The chain uses TRBV6-5 and TRBJ2-7; TRBD2 matches at 12 bases. Germline V gene data show CDR1 as MNHEY and CDR2 as SVGAGI. Trimming at V came to 4 bases and at J to 4 bases, leaving 5 bases not matched to a gene. This CDR3 has 15 amino acids. As DNA, the CDR3 is TGTGCCAGCAGTTCAACTAGCGGGAGGTTGTACGAGCAGTACTTC. It translates to CASSSTSGRLYEQYF.

This clone was observed a handful of times. The V call is TRBV10-3, the J call TRBJ2-6; TRBD1 matches at 8 bases. The CDR3 extends over 14 amino acids. CDR1 is ENHRY and CDR2 is SYGVKD in the germline V gene. V was pared by 9 bases and J by 4 bases, with 5 bases of the junction left unmatched. The CDR3 bases are TGTGCCATTCATCAGGGGGCAGGGGCCAACGTCCTGACTTTC. This translates into CAIHQGAGANVLTF.

This chain links TRBV11-1 with TRBJ2-2; 9 nucleotides line up with TRBD1. With 5 bases clipped from V and 1 base from J, the junction kept 2 bases outside the gene matches. This CDR3 is 15 amino acids long. The V gene's germline CDR1 is SGHAT and CDR2 FQDESV (reference sequence). The CDR3 region has the DNA TGTGCCAGCAGCCCGGACAGGGGGAACACCGGGGAGCTGTTTTTT. Its protein product is CASSPDRGNTGELFF.

The chain is built from TRBV5-1 and TRBJ2-7, with D possibly being TRBD1 (6 bases). This CDR3 region has 14 residues. Germline V gene lookup returns CDR1 SGHRS and CDR2 YFSETQ. With 5 bases removed from V and 2 bases from J, the gap between germline ends came to 14 bases. The CDR3 nucleotides are TGCGCCAGCAGGCCTGGGACACTGACCTACGAGCAGTACTTC. Its translation: CASRPGTLTYEQYF. The variable domain in full, with the rest retrieved from reference TRBV5-1 and TRBJ2-7, is KAGVTQTPRYLIKTRGQQVTLSCSPISGHRSVSWYQQTPGQGLQFLFEYFSETQRNKGNFPGRFSGRQFSNSRSEMNVSTLELGDSALYLCASRPGTLTYEQYFGPGTRLTVT.

V is TRBV28 and J is TRBJ1-1, with 8 bases fitting TRBD1. The CDR3 totals 14 residues. V was pared by 4 bases and J by 5 bases, with 6 bases of the junction left unmatched. CDR1 MDHEN and CDR2 SYDVKM come from the germline V gene. As DNA, the CDR3 is TGTGCCAGCAGTTCGAGGACAGGGAGGACTGAAGCTTTCTTT. It yields the protein CASSSRTGRTEAFF.

The V gene is TRBV6-1, the J gene TRBJ2-5; TRBD1 matches at 11 bases. Matching the DNA end better, TRBJ2-7 makes the J call doubtful. Germline V gives CDR1 MNHNS, CDR2 SASEGT. The CDR3 extends over 15 amino acids. Written as DNA, the CDR3 is TGTGCCAGCAGTGAAAAGGGGACAGGGGGCTACGAGCAGTACTTC. It encodes CASSEKGTGGYEQYF.